This T cell receptor beta chain derives from a study of cytomegalovirus exposure and HLA in healthy donors. Overall study findings and caveats: It emerged from a later analysis that several of the most significant clusters appeared to be linked to common viral pathogens. In a later analysis, HLA-associated TCR beta chains were more clonally expanded than equally common others.

Germline values: CDR1 GTSNPN, CDR2 SVGIG (reference sequence). This CDR3 has 13 amino acids. V shed 5 bases and J shed 2 bases, with 9 bases lying between them. At collection, donors were nominally healthy, but unrecorded immune exposures were probable. 60 Vbeta and 13 Jbeta primers were used in PCR. TCRdb's table, derived via immunoSEQ multiplex PCR, lists solely in-frame clones and lacks some. The sample contains 150,000 to 200,000 clones, around 80% of which appear only once. With regard to this clone: Antigen unknown.

The V and J genes are TRBV30 and TRBJ1-4; maybe TRBD1 (6 bases). The specimen was PBMCs. This TCR came from a male donor in good health and CMV-seropositive. The CDR3 nucleotides are TGTGCCTGGGGGACATTTACTAATGAAAAACTGTTTTTT. Translation: CAWGTFTNEKLFF.